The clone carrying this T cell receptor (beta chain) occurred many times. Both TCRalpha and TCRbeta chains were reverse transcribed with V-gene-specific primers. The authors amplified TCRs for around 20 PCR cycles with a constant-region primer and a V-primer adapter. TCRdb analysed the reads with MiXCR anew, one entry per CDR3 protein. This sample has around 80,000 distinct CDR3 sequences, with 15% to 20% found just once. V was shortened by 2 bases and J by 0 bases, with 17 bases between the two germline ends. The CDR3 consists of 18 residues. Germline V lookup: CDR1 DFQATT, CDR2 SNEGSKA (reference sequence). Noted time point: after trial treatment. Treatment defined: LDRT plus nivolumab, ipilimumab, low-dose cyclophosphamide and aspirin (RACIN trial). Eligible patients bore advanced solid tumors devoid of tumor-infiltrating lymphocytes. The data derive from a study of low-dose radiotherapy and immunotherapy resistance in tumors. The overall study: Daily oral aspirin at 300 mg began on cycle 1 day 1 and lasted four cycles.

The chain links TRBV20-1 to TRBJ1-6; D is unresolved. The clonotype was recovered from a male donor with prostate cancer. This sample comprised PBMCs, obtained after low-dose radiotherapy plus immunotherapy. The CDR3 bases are TGCAGTGCTAGAACGGTCTCAACGGGCCTCTCCTATAATTCACCCCTCCACTTT. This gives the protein CSARTVSTGLSYNSPLHF.